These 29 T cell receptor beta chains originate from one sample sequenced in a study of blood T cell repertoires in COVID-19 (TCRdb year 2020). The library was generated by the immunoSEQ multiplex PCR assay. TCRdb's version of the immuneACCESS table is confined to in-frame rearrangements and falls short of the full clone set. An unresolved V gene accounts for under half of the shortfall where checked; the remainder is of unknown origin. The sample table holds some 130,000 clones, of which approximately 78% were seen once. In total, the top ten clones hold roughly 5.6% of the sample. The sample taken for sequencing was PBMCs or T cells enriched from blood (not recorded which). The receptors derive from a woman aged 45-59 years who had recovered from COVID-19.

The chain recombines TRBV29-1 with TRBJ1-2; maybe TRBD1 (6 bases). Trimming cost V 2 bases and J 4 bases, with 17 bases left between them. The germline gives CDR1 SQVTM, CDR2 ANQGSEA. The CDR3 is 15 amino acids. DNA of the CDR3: TGCAGCGTTGAATCATCTGGACAGACCTTCTATGGCTACACCTTC. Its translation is CSVESSGQTFYGYTF. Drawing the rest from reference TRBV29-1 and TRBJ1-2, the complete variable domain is SAVISQKPSRDICQRGTSLTIQCQVDSQVTMMFWYRQQPGQSLTLIATANQGSEATYESGFVIDKFPISRPNLTFSTLTVSNMSPEDSSIYLCSVESSGQTFYGYTFGSGTRLTVV.

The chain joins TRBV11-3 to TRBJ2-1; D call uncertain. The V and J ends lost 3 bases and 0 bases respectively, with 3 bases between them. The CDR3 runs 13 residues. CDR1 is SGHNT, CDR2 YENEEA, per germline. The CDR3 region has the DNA TGTGCCAGCAGCTTCGGCTCCTACAATGAGCAGTTCTTC. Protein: CASSFGSYNEQFF.

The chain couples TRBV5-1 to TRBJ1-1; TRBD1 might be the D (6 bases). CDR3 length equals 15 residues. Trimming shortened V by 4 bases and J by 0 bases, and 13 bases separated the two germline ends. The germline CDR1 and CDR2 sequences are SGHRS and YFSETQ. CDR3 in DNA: TGCGCCAGCAGCCCCCGGGCAGGGGTGAACACTGAAGCTTTCTTT. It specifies CASSPRAGVNTEAFF.

DNA of the CDR3: TGTGCCAGCAGCCAAAGTCAGGGGGCTTTGTATAATTCACCCCTCCACTTT. Protein product: CASSQSQGALYNSPLHF. The chain joins TRBV3-1 (or the pseudogene TRBV3-2) to TRBJ1-6; TRBD1 aligns across 8 bases. The CDR3 sequence is 17 residues long. Germline V lookup: CDR1 LGHDT, CDR2 YNNKEL (reference sequence). V lost 2 bases and J lost 4; bases outside the gene matches: 7.

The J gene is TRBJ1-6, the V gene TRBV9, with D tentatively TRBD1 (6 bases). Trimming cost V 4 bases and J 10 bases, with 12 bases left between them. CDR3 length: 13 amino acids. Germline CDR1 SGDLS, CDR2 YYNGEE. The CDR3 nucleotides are TGTGCCAGCAGCCCCAGACAGGACTCACCCCTCCACTTT. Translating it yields CASSPRQDSPLHF.

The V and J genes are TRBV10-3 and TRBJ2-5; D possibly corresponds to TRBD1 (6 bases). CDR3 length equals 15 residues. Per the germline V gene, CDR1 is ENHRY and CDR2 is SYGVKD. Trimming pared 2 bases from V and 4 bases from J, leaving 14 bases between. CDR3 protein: CAISEPNRARETQYF. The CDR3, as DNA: TGTGCCATCAGTGAGCCGAACAGGGCTCGAGAGACCCAGTACTTC.

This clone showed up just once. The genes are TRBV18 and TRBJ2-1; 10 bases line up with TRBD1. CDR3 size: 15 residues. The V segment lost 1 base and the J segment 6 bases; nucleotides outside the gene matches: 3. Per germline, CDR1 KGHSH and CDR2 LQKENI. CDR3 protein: CASSPLGQGSNEQFF. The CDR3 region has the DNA TGTGCCAGCTCACCACTGGGACAGGGGAGCAATGAGCAGTTCTTC. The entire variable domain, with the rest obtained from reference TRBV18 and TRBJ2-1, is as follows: NAGVMQNPRHLVRRRGQEARLRCSPMKGHSHVYWYRQLPEEGLKFMVYLQKENIIDESGMPKERFSAEFPKEGPSILRIQQVVRGDSAAYFCASSPLGQGSNEQFFGPGTRLTVL.

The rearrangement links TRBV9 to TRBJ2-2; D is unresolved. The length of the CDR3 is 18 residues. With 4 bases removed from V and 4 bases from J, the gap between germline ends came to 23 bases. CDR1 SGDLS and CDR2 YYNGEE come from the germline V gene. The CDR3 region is CASSPQLSLLSGTGELFF. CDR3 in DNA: TGTGCCAGCAGCCCCCAATTATCTCTCCTTTCGGGCACCGGGGAGCTGTTTTTT.

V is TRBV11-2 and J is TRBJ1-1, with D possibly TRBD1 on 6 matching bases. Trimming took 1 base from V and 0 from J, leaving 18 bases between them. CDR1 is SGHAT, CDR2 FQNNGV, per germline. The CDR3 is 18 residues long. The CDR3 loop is CASSLVSLNRVMNTEAFF. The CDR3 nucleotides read TGTGCCAGCAGCTTAGTCAGTCTAAACAGGGTAATGAACACTGAAGCTTTCTTT. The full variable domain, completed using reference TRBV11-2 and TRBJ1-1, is EAGVAQSPRYKIIEKRQSVAFWCNPISGHATLYWYQQILGQGPKLLIQFQNNGVVDDSQLPKDRFSAERLKGVDSTLKIQPAKLEDSAVYLCASSLVSLNRVMNTEAFFGQGTRLTVV.

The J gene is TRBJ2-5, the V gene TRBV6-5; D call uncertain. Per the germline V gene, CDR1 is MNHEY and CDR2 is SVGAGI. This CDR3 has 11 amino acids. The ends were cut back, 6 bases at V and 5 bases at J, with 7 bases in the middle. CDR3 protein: CASRVEETQYF. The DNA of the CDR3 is TGTGCCAGCAGAGTAGAGGAGACCCAGTACTTC.

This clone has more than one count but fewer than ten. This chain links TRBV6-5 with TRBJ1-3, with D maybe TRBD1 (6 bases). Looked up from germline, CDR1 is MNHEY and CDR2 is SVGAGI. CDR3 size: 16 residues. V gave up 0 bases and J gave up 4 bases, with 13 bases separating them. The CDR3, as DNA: TGTGCCAGCAGTTACTCGCAGGGGCTTCCCGGAAACACCATATATTTT. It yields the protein CASSYSQGLPGNTIYF.

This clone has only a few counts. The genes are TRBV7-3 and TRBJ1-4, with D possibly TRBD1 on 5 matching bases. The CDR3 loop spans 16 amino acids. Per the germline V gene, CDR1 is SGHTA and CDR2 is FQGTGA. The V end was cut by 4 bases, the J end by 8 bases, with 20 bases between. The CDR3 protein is CASSSLGLGGSEKLFF. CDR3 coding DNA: TGTGCCAGCAGCTCCCTCGGCCTCGGGGGTTCAGAAAAACTGTTTTTT.

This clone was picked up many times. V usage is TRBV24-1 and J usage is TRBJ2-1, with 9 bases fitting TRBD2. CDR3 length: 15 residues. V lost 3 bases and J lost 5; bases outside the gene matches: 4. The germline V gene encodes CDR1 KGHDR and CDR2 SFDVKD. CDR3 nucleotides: TGTGCCACCAGTGATCCGACTAGCGGAAACAATGAGCAGTTCTTC. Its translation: CATSDPTSGNNEQFF.

The chain's CDR3 is CASSLEIDQPQHF. Here the CDR3 DNA reads TGTGCCAGCAGCTTAGAAATAGATCAGCCCCAGCATTTT. The genes are TRBV11-2 and TRBJ1-5; no clear D gene. V was cut by 0 bases and J by 5 bases, with 5 bases left in between. The V gene's germline CDR1 is SGHAT and CDR2 FQNNGV. This CDR3 is built from 13 residues.

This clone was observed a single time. The CDR3 DNA reads as TGTGCCAGTAGTATTCAGGGGGCATATAGCAATCAGCCCCAGCATTTT. It specifies CASSIQGAYSNQPQHF. This chain links TRBV19 with TRBJ1-5; 8 bases match TRBD1. The CDR3 consists of 16 residues. V lost 3 bases, J lost 0 bases, and 4 bases stayed unmatched. Germline V gene sequence: CDR1 LNHDA, CDR2 SQIVND (reference sequence).

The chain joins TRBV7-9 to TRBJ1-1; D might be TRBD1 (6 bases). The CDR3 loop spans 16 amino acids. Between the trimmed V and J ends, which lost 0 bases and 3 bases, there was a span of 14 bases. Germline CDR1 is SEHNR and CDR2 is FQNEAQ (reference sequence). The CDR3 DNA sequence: TGTGCCAGCAGCTTAGCCGGACTGGGGGCAGACACTGAAGCTTTCTTT. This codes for CASSLAGLGADTEAFF.

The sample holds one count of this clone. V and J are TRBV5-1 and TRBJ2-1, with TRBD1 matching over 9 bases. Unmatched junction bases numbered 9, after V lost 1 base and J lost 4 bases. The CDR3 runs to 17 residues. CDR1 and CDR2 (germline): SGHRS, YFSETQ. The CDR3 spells CASSLRTGTGLYNEQFF. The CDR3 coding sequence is TGCGCCAGCAGCTTGAGAACCGGGACAGGGCTATACAATGAGCAGTTCTTC. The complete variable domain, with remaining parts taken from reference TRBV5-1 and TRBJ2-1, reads KAGVTQTPRYLIKTRGQQVTLSCSPISGHRSVSWYQQTPGQGLQFLFEYFSETQRNKGNFPGRFSGRQFSNSRSEMNVSTLELGDSALYLCASSLRTGTGLYNEQFFGPGTRLTVL.

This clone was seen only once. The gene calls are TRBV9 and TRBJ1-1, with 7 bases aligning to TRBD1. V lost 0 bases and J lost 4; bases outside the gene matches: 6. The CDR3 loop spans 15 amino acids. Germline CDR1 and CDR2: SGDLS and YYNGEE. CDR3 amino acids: CASSVVSQGGTEAFF. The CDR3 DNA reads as TGTGCCAGCAGCGTAGTTAGTCAGGGGGGCACTGAAGCTTTCTTT.

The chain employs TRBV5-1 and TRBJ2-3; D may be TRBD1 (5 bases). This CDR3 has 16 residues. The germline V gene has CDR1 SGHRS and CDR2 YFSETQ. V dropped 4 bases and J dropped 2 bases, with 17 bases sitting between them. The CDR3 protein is CASSTPVQGTTDTQYF. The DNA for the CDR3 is TGCGCCAGCAGCACCCCGGTGCAGGGTACCACAGATACGCAGTATTTT.

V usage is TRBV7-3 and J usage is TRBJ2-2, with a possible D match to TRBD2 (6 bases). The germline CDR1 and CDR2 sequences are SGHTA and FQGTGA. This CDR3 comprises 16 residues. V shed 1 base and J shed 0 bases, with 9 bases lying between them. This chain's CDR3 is CASSLNRGTNTGELFF. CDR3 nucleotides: TGTGCCAGCAGCTTAAACCGGGGGACGAACACCGGGGAGCTGTTTTTT.

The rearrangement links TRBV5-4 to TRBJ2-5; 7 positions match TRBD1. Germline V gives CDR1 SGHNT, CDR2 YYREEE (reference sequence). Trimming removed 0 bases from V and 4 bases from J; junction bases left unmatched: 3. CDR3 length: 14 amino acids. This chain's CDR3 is CASSLGQGVETQYF. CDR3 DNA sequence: TGTGCCAGCAGCTTGGGACAGGGAGTAGAGACCCAGTACTTC. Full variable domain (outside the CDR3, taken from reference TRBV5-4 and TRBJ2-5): ETGVTQSPTHLIKTRGQQVTLRCSSQSGHNTVSWYQQALGQGPQFIFQYYREEENGRGNFPPRFSGLQFPNYSSELNVNALELDDSALYLCASSLGQGVETQYFGPGTRLLVL.

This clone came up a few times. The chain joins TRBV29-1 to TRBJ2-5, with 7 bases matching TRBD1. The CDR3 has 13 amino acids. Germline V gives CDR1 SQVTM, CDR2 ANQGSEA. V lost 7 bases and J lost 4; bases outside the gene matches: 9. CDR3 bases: TGCAGCGCCGACAGGGTAGTAGGAGAGACCCAGTACTTC. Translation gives CSADRVVGETQYF.

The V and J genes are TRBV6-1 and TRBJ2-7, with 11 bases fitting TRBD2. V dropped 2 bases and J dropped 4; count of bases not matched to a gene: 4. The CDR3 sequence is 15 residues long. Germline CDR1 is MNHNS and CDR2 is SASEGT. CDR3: CASSELGLAAYEQYV. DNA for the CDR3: TGTGCCAGCAGTGAATTGGGACTAGCGGCTTACGAGCAGTACGTC.

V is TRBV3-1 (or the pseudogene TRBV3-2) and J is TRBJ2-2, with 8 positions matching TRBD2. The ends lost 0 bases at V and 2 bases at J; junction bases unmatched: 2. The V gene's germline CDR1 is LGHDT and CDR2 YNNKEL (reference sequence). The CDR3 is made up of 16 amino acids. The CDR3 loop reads CASSQDRGGNTGELFF. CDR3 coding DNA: TGTGCCAGCAGCCAAGACCGGGGGGGCAACACCGGGGAGCTGTTTTTT.

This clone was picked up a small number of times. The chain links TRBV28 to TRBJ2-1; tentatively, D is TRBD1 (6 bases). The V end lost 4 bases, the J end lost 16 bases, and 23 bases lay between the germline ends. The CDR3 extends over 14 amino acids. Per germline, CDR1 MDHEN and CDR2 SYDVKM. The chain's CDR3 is CASSWTAPEQHNFF. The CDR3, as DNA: TGTGCCAGCAGTTGGACAGCCCCCGAACAGCACAACTTCTTC.

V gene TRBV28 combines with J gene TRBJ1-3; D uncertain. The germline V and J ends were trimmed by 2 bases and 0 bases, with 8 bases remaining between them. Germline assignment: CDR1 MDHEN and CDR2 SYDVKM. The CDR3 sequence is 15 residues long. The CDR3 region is CASSLREISGNTIYF. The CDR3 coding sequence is TGTGCCAGCAGTTTACGGGAGATCTCTGGAAACACCATATATTTT.

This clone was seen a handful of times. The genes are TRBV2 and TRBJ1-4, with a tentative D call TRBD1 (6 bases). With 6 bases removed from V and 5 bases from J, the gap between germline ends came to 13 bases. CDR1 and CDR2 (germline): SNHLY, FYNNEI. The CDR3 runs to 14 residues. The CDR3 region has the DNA TGTGCCAGCAGGGAGGACAGCTTGAATGAAAAACTGTTTTTT. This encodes CASREDSLNEKLFF.

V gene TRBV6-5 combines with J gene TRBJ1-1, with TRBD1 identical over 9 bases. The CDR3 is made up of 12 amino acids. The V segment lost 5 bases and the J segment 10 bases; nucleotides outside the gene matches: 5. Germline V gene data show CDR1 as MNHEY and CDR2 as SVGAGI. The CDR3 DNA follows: TGTGCCAGCAGTACAGGGGGCGGGGGAGCTTTCTTT. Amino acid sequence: CASSTGGGGAFF.

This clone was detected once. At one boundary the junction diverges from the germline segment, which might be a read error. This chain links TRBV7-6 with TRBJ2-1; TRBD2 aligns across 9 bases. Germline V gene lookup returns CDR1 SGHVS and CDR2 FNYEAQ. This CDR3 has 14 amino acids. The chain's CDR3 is CASSVAGAYNEQFF. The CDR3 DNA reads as TGTGCCAGCAGCGTAGCGGGGGCTTACAATGAGCAGTTCTTC.